The next 14 T cell receptor beta chains were all read from a single sample in a study of blood T cell repertoires in COVID-19. Profiling relied on immunoSEQ multiplex PCR, and the TCRdb table lists in-frame clones only, not all of them. Among 71,000 or so clones listed, roughly 80% were seen once. Sample: peripheral blood. These receptors were obtained from a man between 65 and 79 years old with acute or convalescent COVID-19.

The genes are TRBV11-3 and TRBJ2-2; maybe TRBD2 (7 bases). The CDR3 totals 14 residues. With 3 bases removed from V and 6 bases from J, the gap between germline ends came to 11 bases. Germline V gene data show CDR1 as SGHNT and CDR2 as YENEEA. As DNA, the CDR3 is TGTGCCAGCAGCTTGGGGGGGCGCCCCGGGGAGCTGTTTTTT. This codes for CASSLGGRPGELFF.

This chain joins TRBV9 and TRBJ1-1; D ambiguous. The CDR3 has 12 amino acids. Germline assignment: CDR1 SGDLS and CDR2 YYNGEE. V lost 3 bases and J lost 5, with 8 bases in between. The CDR3 DNA follows: TGTGCCAGCAGCGCTGGCCGAACTGAAGCTTTCTTT. This encodes CASSAGRTEAFF.

This chain connects TRBV9 to TRBJ1-3; possibly TRBD1 for D (5 bases). Deletions cut 4 bases from V and 4 bases from J, with 9 bases between. The CDR3 is made up of 13 amino acids. Germline CDR1 and CDR2: SGDLS and YYNGEE. CDR3 sequence (DNA): TGTGCCAGCAGCCCAAGACAGGGAAACACCATATATTTT. Amino acid sequence: CASSPRQGNTIYF.

This clone showed up just a few times. CDR3 coding DNA: TGTGCCAGCAGTTTAGGTAGTCGAGAGACCCAGTACTTC. Protein product: CASSLGSRETQYF. The V call is TRBV28, the J call TRBJ2-5; D unclear. From germline, CDR1 is MDHEN and CDR2 SYDVKM. This CDR3 comprises 13 residues. Trimming took 2 bases from V and 4 from J, leaving 8 bases between them.

The chain is built from TRBV5-1 and TRBJ2-4; D unclear. CDR3 length: 13 residues. V lost 0 bases and J lost 4, with 5 bases in between. CDR1 SGHRS and CDR2 YFSETQ come from the germline V gene. The CDR3, as DNA: TGCGCCAGCAGCTTGGCCCAGAAAAACATTCAGTACTTC. This codes for CASSLAQKNIQYF. Variable domain in full (rest from reference TRBV5-1 and TRBJ2-4): KAGVTQTPRYLIKTRGQQVTLSCSPISGHRSVSWYQQTPGQGLQFLFEYFSETQRNKGNFPGRFSGRQFSNSRSEMNVSTLELGDSALYLCASSLAQKNIQYFGAGTRLSVL.

The chain has TRBV19 and TRBJ1-4; D uncertain. Germline V CDR1 and CDR2: LNHDA, SQIVND (reference sequence). Deletions cut 5 bases from V and 4 bases from J, with 11 bases between. This CDR3 spans 14 amino acids. CDR3 sequence reads: CASSADANNEKLFF. Written as DNA, the CDR3 is TGTGCCAGTAGTGCGGATGCGAATAATGAAAAACTGTTTTTT.

The V gene is TRBV14, the J gene TRBJ2-3, with 13 positions matching TRBD2. The CDR3 consists of 18 residues. Losses at the gene ends were 4 bases for V and 6 bases for J; bases not matched to a gene: 13. Germline V lookup: CDR1 SGHDN, CDR2 FVKESK. CDR3 loop: CASSRTSGSIFGADTQYF. DNA of the CDR3: TGTGCCAGCAGCCGGACTAGCGGGAGTATCTTCGGGGCCGATACGCAGTATTTT.

The chain joins TRBV5-4 to TRBJ2-1; 11 nucleotides align to TRBD1. CDR3 length: 13 residues. V trimming: 9 bases; J trimming: 8 bases; junction bases outside the gene matches: 7. The germline V gene has CDR1 SGHNT and CDR2 YYREEE (reference sequence). This CDR3 reads CAIGQGAVDEQFF. CDR3 sequence (DNA): TGTGCCATCGGACAGGGGGCAGTGGATGAGCAGTTCTTC.

This sequence joins TRBV18 and TRBJ1-2; 10 bases line up with TRBD1. The J segment lost 2 bases and the V segment lost 3 bases, leaving 3 bases of the junction unmatched. The CDR3 runs to 15 residues. Per germline, CDR1 KGHSH and CDR2 LQKENI. The CDR3 DNA follows: TGTGCCAGCTCACCGGGACAGGGGAACAACTATGGCTACACCTTC. Its protein is CASSPGQGNNYGYTF.

This sequence joins TRBV27 and TRBJ1-2; 10 bases agree with TRBD1. CDR1 MNHEY and CDR2 SMNVEV come from the germline V gene (reference sequence). With V trimmed by 4 bases and J by 7 bases, 6 bases remained unmatched. CDR3 length equals 14 residues. CDR3 protein: CASSYGTGARGYTF. Here the CDR3 DNA reads TGTGCCAGCAGTTATGGGACAGGGGCTCGTGGCTACACCTTC.

The rearrangement links TRBV19 to TRBJ2-2; D is undetermined. With 4 bases removed from V and 6 bases from J, the gap between germline ends came to 12 bases. The germline V gene has CDR1 LNHDA and CDR2 SQIVND (reference sequence). CDR3 length equals 14 residues. CDR3 loop: CASSKPARPGELFF. The DNA of the CDR3 is TGTGCCAGTAGTAAACCAGCGAGACCCGGGGAGCTGTTTTTT.

J is TRBJ2-7 and V is TRBV5-1; the match to TRBD2 covers 9 bases. The CDR3 covers 15 residues. Germline CDR1 and CDR2: SGHRS and YFSETQ. V was pared by 0 bases and J by 5 bases, with 6 bases of the junction left unmatched. CDR3 nucleotides: TGCGCCAGCAGCTTGGATGGGACTAGCACCGACGAGCAGTACTTC. Its translation is CASSLDGTSTDEQYF. Looking up the rest from reference TRBV5-1 and TRBJ2-7 gives the full variable domain: KAGVTQTPRYLIKTRGQQVTLSCSPISGHRSVSWYQQTPGQGLQFLFEYFSETQRNKGNFPGRFSGRQFSNSRSEMNVSTLELGDSALYLCASSLDGTSTDEQYFGPGTRLTVT.

J is TRBJ1-2 and V is TRBV19; weak D call: TRBD1 (6 bases). Germline CDR1 is LNHDA and CDR2 is SQIVND (reference sequence). The CDR3 spans 15 residues. Trimming took 3 bases from V and 3 from J, leaving 14 bases between them. CDR3 in DNA: TGTGCCAGTAGTATTGTGGACAGCGAGGACTATGGCTACACCTTC. Its protein product is CASSIVDSEDYGYTF.

The chain links TRBV18 to TRBJ2-7; tentatively, D is TRBD1 (5 bases). V lost 3 bases, J lost 0 bases, and 9 bases lay in between. Looked up from germline, CDR1 is KGHSH and CDR2 is LQKENI. There are 14 residues in the CDR3. The CDR3 bases are TGTGCCAGCTCACCCTCCAGGGCCTCCTACGAGCAGTACTTC. As protein: CASSPSRASYEQYF.